The clone carrying this T cell receptor beta chain was found many times. In TCRdb, the RACE reads were re-called with MiXCR into one record per CDR3 protein. The sample holds 35,000 to 45,000 distinct CDR3 sequences, roughly an eighth seen once. The length of the CDR3 is 19 residues. Per germline, CDR1 SGHTA and CDR2 FQGTGA. Trimming cost V 0 bases and J 1 base; bases outside gene matches: 11. The data were taken from a study of human T cells and chemical hapten exposure. The time point was: pre-sensitization, week 0. Treatment indicated: therapeutic diphenylcyclopropenone sensitization with weekly scalp DPC.

The sequence derives from a woman between 25 and 40 years old with alopecia areata. Some clones in this sample may be carry-over from other donors' samples. The V gene is TRBV7-3, the J gene TRBJ2-2, with TRBD2 matching 7 bases. The input for sequencing was whole blood, taken in connection with sensitization to the hapten diphenylcyclopropenone (DPC). The chain's CDR3 is CASSLTSNQREKNTGELFF. Here the CDR3 DNA reads TGTGCCAGCAGCTTAACGAGTAACCAGCGGGAAAAGAACACCGGGGAGCTGTTTTTT.